The entry that follows covers one T cell receptor beta chain sequence. The data belong to a study of T cell clones after liver transplantation. The germline V gene has CDR1 SGHDN and CDR2 FVKESK. CDR3 length equals 13 residues. Trimming took 1 base from V and 9 from J, leaving 10 bases between them. Clones were sequenced by immunoSEQ multiplex PCR, and TCRdb holds only the in-frame ones, with some missing. The repertoire holds approximately 22,000 clones, under 95% seen once, with about 25% in the top ten. The sequence was obtained from a human patient who received a liver transplant. Some T cells may have originated in the graft donor. The sample in question was CD8+ T cells from blood, obtained about 27 months after liver transplant. This chain links TRBV14 with TRBJ2-1; D ambiguous. CDR3 residues: CASSQGGTIEQFF. DNA for the CDR3: TGTGCCAGCAGCCAAGGGGGTACGATTGAGCAGTTCTTC.